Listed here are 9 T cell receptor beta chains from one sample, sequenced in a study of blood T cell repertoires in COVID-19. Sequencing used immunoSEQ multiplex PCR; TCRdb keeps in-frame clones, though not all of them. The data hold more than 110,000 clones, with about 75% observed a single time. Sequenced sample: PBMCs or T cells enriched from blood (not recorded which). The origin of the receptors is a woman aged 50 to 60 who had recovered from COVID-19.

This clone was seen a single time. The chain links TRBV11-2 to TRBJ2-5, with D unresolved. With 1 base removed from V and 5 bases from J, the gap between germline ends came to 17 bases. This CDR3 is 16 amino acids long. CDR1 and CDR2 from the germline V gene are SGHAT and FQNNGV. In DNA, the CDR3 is TGTGCCAGCAGCTTAGGTAGACGGCCCCTCGGGGAGACCCAGTACTTC. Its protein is CASSLGRRPLGETQYF.

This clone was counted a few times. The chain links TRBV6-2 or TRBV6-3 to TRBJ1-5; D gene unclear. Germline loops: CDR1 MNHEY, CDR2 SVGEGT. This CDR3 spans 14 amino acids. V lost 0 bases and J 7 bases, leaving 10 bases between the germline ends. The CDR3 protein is CASSYSEDWQPQHF. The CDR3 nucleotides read TGTGCCAGCAGTTACTCGGAGGACTGGCAGCCCCAGCATTTT.

In DNA form, the CDR3 reads TGTGCCAGCAGCGCGACTAGCGAGAGCTCCTACGAGCAGTACTTC. Amino acid sequence: CASSATSESSYEQYF. V and J are TRBV7-2 and TRBJ2-7; 8 nucleotides match TRBD2. This CDR3 spans 15 amino acids. Per the germline V gene, CDR1 is SGHTA and CDR2 is FQGNSA. V lost 5 bases to trimming and J lost 0 bases; unmatched junction nucleotides: 6.

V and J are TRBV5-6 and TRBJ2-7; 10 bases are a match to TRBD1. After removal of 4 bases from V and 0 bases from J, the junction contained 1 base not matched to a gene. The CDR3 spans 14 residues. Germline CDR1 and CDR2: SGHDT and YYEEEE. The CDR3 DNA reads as TGTGCCAGCAGCGGGGACAGGGGCTCCTACGAGCAGTACTTC. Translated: CASSGDRGSYEQYF.

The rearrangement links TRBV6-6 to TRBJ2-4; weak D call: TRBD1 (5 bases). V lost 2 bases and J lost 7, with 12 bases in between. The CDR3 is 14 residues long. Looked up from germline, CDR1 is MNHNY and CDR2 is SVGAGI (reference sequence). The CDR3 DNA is TGTGCCAGCAGTTACCAGGGCAAAGGGAACATTCAGTACTTC. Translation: CASSYQGKGNIQYF.

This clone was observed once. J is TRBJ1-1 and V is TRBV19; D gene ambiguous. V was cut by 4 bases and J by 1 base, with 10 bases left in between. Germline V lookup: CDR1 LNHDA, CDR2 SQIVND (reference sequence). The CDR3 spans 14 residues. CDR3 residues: CASSTTHRNTEAFF. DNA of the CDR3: TGTGCCAGTAGTACCACGCACAGGAACACTGAAGCTTTCTTT.

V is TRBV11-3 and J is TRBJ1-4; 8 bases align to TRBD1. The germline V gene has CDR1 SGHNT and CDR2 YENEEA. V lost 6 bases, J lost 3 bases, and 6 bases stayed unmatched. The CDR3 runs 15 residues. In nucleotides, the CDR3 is TGTGCCAGCAGTTCTCAGGGGGCGGCTAATGAAAAACTGTTTTTT. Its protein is CASSSQGAANEKLFF.

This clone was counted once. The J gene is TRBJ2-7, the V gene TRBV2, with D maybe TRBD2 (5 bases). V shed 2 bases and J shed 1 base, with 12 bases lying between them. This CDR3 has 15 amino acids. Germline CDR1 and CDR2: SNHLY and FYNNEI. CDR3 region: CASSENSVKSYEQYF. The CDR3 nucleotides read TGTGCCAGCAGTGAAAATAGCGTCAAGTCCTACGAGCAGTACTTC.

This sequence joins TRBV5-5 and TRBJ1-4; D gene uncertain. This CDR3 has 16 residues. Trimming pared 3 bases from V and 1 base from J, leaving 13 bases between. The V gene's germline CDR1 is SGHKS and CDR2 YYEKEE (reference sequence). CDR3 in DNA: TGTGCCAGCAGCTCGACTCCGGGAATAACTAATGAAAAACTGTTTTTT. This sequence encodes CASSSTPGITNEKLFF.